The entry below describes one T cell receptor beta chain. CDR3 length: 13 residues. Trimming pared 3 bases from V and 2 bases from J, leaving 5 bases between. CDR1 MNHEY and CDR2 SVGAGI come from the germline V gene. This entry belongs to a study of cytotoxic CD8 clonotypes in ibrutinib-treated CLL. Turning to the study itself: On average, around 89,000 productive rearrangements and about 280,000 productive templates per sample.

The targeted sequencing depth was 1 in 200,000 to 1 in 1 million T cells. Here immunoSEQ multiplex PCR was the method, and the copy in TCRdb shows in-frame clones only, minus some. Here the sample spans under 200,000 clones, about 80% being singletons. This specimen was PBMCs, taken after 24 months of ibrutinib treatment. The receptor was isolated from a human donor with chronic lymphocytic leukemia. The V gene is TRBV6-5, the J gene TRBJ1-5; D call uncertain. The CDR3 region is CASSYQGNQPQHF. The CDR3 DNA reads TGTGCCAGCAGTTATCAGGGCAATCAGCCCCAGCATTTT.